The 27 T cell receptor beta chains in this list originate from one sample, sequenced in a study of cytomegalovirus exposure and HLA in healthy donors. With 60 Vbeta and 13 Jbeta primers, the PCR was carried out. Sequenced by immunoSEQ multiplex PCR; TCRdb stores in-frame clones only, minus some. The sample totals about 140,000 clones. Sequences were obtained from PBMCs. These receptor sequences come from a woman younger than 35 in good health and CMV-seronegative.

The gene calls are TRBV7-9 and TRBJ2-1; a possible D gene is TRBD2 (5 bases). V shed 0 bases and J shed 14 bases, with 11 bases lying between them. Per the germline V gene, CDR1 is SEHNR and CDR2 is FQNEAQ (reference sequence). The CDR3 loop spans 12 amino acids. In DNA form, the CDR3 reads TGTGCCAGCAGCTTAGCTCTAGCCGGGGAGTTCTTC. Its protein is CASSLALAGEFF.

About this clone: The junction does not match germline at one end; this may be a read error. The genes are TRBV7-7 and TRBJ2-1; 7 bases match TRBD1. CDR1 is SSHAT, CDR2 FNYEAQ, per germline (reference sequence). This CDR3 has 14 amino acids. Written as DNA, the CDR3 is TGTGCTAGCAGCTTAGGGGGCTCGCACAATGAGCAGTTCTTC. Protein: CASSLGGSHNEQFF.

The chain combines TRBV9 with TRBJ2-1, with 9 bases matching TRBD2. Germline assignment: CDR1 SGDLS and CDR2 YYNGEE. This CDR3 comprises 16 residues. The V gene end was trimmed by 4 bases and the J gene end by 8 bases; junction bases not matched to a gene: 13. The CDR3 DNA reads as TGTGCCAGCAGCCCCGGGATTAGCGGGAGTCGGGATGAGCAGTTCTTC. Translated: CASSPGISGSRDEQFF.

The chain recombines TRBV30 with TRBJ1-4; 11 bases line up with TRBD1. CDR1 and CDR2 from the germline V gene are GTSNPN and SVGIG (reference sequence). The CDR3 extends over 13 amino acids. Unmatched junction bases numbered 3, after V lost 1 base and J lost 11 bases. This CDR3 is CAWSGDRGDKLFF. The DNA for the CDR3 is TGTGCCTGGAGTGGGGACAGGGGGGACAAACTGTTTTTT.

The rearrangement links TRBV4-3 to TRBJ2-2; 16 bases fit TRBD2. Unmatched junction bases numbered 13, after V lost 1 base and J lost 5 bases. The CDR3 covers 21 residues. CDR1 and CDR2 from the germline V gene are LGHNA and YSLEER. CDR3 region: CASSQGGGGTSGRAATGELFF. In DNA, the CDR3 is TGCGCCAGCAGCCAAGGGGGGGGCGGGACTAGCGGGAGGGCCGCTACCGGGGAGCTGTTTTTT.

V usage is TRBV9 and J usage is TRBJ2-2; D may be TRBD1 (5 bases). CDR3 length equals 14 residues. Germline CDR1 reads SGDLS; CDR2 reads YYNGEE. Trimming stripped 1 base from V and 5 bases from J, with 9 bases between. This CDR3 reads CASSVIQGTGELFF. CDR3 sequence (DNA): TGTGCCAGCAGCGTAATTCAGGGAACCGGGGAGCTGTTTTTT.

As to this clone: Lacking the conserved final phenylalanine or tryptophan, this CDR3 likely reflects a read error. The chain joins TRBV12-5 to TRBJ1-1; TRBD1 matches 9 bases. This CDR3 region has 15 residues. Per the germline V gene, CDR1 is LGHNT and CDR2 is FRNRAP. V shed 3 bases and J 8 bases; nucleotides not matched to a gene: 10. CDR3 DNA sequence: TGTGCTAGTGGTTTCCAACAGGGGGCCACGGCAGAAGCTTTCTCT. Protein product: CASGFQQGATAEAFS.

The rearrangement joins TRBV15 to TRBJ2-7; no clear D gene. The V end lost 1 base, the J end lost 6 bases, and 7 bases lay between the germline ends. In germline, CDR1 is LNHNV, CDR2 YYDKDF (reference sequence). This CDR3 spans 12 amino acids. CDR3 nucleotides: TGTGCCACCAGCAGAGGTATAGCCGAGCAGTACGTC. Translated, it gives CATSRGIAEQYV.

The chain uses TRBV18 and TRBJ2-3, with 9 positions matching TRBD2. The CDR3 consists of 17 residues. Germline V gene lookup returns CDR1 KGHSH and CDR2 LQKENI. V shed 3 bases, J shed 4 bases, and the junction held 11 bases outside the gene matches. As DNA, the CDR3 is TGTGCCAGCTCACCGCCTAATAGCGGGAGAAGGCCAGATACGCAGTATTTT. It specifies CASSPPNSGRRPDTQYF.

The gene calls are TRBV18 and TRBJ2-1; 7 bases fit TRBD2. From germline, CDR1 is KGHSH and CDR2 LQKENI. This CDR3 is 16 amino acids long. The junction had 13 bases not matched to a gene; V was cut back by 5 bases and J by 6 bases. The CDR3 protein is CASSEFSSGAPNEQFF. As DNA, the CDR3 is TGTGCCAGCTCAGAGTTCTCGAGCGGGGCCCCCAATGAGCAGTTCTTC.

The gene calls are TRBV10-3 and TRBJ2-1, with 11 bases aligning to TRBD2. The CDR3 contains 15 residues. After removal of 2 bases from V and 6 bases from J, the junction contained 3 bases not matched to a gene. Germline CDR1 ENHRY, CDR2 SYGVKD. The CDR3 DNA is TGTGCCATCAGTGAGCTTACTAGCGGGGGCAATGAGCAGTTCTTC. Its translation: CAISELTSGGNEQFF.

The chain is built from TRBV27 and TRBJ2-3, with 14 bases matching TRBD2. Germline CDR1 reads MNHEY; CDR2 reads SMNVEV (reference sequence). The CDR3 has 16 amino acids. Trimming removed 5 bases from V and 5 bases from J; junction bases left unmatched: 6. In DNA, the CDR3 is TGTGCCAGCAGTGTAGGGACTAGCGGGAGAGGAGATACGCAGTATTTT. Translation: CASSVGTSGRGDTQYF.

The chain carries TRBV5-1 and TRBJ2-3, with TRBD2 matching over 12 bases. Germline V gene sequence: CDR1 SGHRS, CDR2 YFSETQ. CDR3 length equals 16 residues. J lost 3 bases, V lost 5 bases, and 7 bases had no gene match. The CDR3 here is CASSFGTSGLTDTQYF. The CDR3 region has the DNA TGCGCCAGCAGTTTTGGGACTAGCGGGTTAACAGATACGCAGTATTTT.

CDR3 sequence reads: CASSLTSGSKTQYF. The CDR3 nucleotides are TGTGCCAGCAGCCTCACTAGCGGGAGCAAGACCCAGTACTTC. The V gene is TRBV11-3, the J gene TRBJ2-5; TRBD2 aligns across 11 bases. Germline assignment: CDR1 SGHNT and CDR2 YENEEA. Trimming cost V 5 bases and J 6 bases; bases outside gene matches: 5. The CDR3 covers 14 residues.

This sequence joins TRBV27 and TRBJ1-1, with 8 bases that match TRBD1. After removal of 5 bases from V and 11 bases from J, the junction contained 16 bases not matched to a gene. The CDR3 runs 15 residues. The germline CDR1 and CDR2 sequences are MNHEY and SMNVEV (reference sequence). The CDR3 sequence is CASSTRQGPRRGAFF. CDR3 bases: TGTGCCAGCAGTACGAGACAGGGGCCGCGTCGGGGGGCTTTCTTT.

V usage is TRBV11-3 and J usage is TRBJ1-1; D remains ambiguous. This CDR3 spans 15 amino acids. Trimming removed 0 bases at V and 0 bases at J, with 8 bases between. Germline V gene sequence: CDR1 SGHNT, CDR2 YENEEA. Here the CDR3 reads CASSLDYSVNTEAFF. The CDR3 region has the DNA TGTGCCAGCAGCTTAGATTATTCGGTGAACACTGAAGCTTTCTTT.

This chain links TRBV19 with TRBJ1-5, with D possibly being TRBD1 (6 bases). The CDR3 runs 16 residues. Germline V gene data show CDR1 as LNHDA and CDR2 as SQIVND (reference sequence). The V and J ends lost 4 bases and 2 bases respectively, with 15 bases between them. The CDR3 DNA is TGTGCCAGTAGTACCCAGGGGATATCAGGCAATCAGCCCCAGCATTTT. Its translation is CASSTQGISGNQPQHF. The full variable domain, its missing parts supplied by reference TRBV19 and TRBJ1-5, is DGGITQSPKYLFRKEGQNVTLSCEQNLNHDAMYWYRQDPGQGLRLIYYSQIVNDFQKGDIAEGYSVSREKKESFPLTVTSAQKNPTAFYLCASSTQGISGNQPQHFGDGTRLSIL.

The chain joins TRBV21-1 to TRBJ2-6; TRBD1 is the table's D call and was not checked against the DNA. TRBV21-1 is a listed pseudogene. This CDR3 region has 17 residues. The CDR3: CASSLDRTYSGANVLTF. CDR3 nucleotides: TGTGCCAGCAGCCTAGACAGGACTTACTCTGGGGCCAACGTCCTGACTTTC.

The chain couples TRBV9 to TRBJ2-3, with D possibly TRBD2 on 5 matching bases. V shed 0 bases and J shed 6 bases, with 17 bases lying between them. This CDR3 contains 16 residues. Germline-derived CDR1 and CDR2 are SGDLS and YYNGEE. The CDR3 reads CASSVGSYGREDTQYF. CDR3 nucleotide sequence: TGTGCCAGCAGCGTAGGTTCCTATGGGAGAGAGGATACGCAGTATTTT.

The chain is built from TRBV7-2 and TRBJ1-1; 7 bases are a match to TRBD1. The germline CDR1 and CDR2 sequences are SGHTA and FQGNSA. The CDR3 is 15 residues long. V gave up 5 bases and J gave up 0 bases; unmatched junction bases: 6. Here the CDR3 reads CASSLTGMVNTEAFF. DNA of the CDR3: TGTGCCAGCAGCCTGACAGGGATGGTGAACACTGAAGCTTTCTTT.

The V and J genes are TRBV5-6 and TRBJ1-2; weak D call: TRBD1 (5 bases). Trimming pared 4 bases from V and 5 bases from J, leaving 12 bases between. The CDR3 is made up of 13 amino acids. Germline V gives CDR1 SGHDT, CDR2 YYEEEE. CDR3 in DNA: TGTGCCAGCAGCCCCGCAGGGTCGTATGGCTACACCTTC. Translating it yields CASSPAGSYGYTF.

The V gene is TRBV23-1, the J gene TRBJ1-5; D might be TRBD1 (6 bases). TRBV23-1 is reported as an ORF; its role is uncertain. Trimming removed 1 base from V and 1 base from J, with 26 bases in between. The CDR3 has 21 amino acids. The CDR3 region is CASSQFAHREVQVRSNQPQHF. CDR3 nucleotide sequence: TGCGCCAGCAGTCAATTTGCTCACAGGGAAGTACAAGTAAGGAGCAATCAGCCCCAGCATTTT.

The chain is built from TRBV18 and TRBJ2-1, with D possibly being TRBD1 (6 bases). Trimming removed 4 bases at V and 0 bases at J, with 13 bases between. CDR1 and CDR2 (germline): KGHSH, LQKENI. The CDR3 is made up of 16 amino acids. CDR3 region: CASSRDISSSYNEQFF. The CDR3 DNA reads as TGTGCCAGCTCACGGGACATTTCGAGCTCCTACAATGAGCAGTTCTTC.

CDR3 nucleotide sequence: TGTGCCAGCAGCAGGGGGCGCATTTCGGGCACTGAAGCTTTCTTT. Amino acids: CASSRGRISGTEAFF. The chain has TRBV27 and TRBJ1-1; 8 positions agree with TRBD1. V shed 6 bases, J shed 4 bases, and the junction held 10 bases outside the gene matches. The CDR3 has 15 residues. The germline V gene has CDR1 MNHEY and CDR2 SMNVEV (reference sequence).

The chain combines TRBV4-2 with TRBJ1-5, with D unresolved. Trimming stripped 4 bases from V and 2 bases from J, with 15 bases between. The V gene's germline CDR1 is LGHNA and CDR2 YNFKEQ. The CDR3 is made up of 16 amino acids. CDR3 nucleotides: TGTGCCAGCAGCCCGCAGATTGGAGAGGGCAATCAGCCCCAGCATTTT. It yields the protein CASSPQIGEGNQPQHF.

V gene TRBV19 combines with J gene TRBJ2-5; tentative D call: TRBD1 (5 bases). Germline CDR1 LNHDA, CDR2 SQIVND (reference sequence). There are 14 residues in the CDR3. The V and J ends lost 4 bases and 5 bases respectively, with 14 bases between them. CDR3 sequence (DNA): TGTGCCAGTAGTACCCGACAGAGCTTTGAGACCCAGTACTTC. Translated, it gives CASSTRQSFETQYF.

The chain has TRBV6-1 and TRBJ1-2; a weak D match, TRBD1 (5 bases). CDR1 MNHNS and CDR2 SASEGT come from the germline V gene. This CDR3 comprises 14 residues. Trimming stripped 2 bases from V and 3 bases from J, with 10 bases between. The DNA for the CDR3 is TGTGCCAGCAGTGAAAGAAACAGGTACTATGGCTACACCTTC. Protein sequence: CASSERNRYYGYTF.